Listed below are T cell receptor beta chains from one sample, sequenced in a study of T cell responses to AZD1222 COVID-19 vaccine. Only in-frame clones appear in the TCRdb table, and some are missing; sequencing was by immunoSEQ multiplex PCR. The sample gives under 150,000 clones, more than 75% of which show up once; about 1.8% is in the top ten. This specimen was peripheral blood, taken 28 days after the second AZD1222 dose. The receptors were sampled from an adult who received the AZD1222 COVID-19 vaccine. Both conserved end residues are part of each CDR3. Fields, in order: D gene, clone size, V gene, J gene, CDR3 protein, CDR3 DNA. The D gene is left open where the match is weak. Clone size is not always given. Where it is, it says once, few, many or a class for expanded clones.

D: .
size: .
V: TRBV13
J: TRBJ2-3
CDR3: CASSFFRERDTQYF
DNA: TGTGCCAGCAGCTTCTTCAGGGAAAGGGATACGCAGTATTTT

D: .
size: .
V: TRBV18
J: TRBJ1-1
CDR3: CASSLVGGRNTEAFF
DNA: TGTGCCAGCTCACTAGTAGGGGGGCGAAACACTGAAGCTTTCTTT

D: .
size: .
V: TRBV6-5
J: TRBJ2-2
CDR3: CASSYNGELFF
DNA: TGTGCCAGCAGTTACAACGGGGAGCTGTTTTTT

D: TRBD2
size: .
V: TRBV18
J: TRBJ2-3
CDR3: CASSPSLLAGANPDHELPWDTQYF
DNA: TGTGCCAGCTCACCATCGCTGCTAGCGGGAGCGAACCCAGACCATGAGCTCCCTTGGGATACGCAGTATTTT

D: .
size: .
V: TRBV6-5
J: TRBJ1-5
CDR3: CASSYQGSGQPQHF
DNA: TGTGCCAGCAGTTACCAGGGGAGCGGACAGCCCCAGCATTTT

D: .
size: .
V: TRBV5-4
J: TRBJ2-5
CDR3: CASSWGETQYF
DNA: TGTGCCAGCAGCTGGGGGGAGACCCAGTACTTC

D: .
size: .
V: TRBV16
J: TRBJ1-2
CDR3: CASSPEGSLYDYGYTF
DNA: TGTGCCAGCAGCCCTGAAGGGTCCCTTTATGACTATGGCTACACCTTC

D: TRBD1
size: .
V: TRBV19
J: TRBJ2-2
CDR3: CASSLRTGGGTGELFF
DNA: TGTGCCAGTAGTCTCCGGACAGGGGGTGGCACCGGGGAGCTGTTTTTT

D: .
size: .
V: TRBV3-1/TRBV3-2
J: TRBJ1-1
CDR3: CASSPLGATEAFF
DNA: TGTGCCAGCAGCCCCTTAGGGGCCACTGAAGCTTTCTTT

D: .
size: .
V: TRBV7-4
J: TRBJ1-1
CDR3: CASSLAASLNTEAFF
DNA: TGTGCCAGCAGCTTAGCAGCCAGTCTGAACACTGAAGCTTTCTTT

D: .
size: .
V: TRBV7-3
J: TRBJ2-1
CDR3: CASSTWADNEQFF
DNA: TGTGCCAGCAGTACATGGGCCGACAATGAGCAGTTCTTC

D: .
size: .
V: TRBV18
J: TRBJ1-5
CDR3: CASSYTTTGGISNQPQHF
DNA: TGTGCCAGCTCGTACACAACAACAGGCGGAATCAGCAATCAGCCCCAGCATTTT

D: .
size: .
V: TRBV30
J: TRBJ2-1
CDR3: CAWSLGALESSYNEQFF
DNA: TGTGCCTGGAGTCTGGGGGCACTAGAGAGCTCCTACAATGAGCAGTTCTTC

D: .
size: once
V: TRBV12-5
J: TRBJ1-1
CDR3: CASGEGPGGTEAFF
DNA: TGTGCTAGTGGTGAGGGCCCGGGGGGCACTGAAGCTTTCTTT

D: .
size: .
V: TRBV9
J: TRBJ1-2
CDR3: CASSVGGASYTF
DNA: TGTGCCAGCAGCGTAGGAGGGGCGAGCTACACCTTC

D: .
size: .
V: TRBV6-1
J: TRBJ1-4
CDR3: CASSEVPGSEKLFF
DNA: TGTGCCAGCAGTGAAGTACCAGGGAGCGAAAAACTGTTTTTT

D: .
size: .
V: TRBV6-6
J: TRBJ1-5
CDR3: CASSPQSQPQHF
DNA: TGTGCCAGCAGTCCCCAGAGTCAGCCCCAGCATTTT

D: .
size: .
V: TRBV3-1/TRBV3-2
J: TRBJ1-1
CDR3: CASSQRPAFNTEAFF
DNA: TGTGCCAGCAGCCAAAGACCGGCTTTCAACACTGAAGCTTTCTTT

D: TRBD2
size: .
V: TRBV27
J: TRBJ2-1
CDR3: CASSLGTSGRGAYNEQFF
DNA: TGTGCCAGCAGTCTCGGGACTAGCGGGAGGGGGGCCTACAATGAGCAGTTCTTC

D: TRBD1
size: .
V: TRBV5-4
J: TRBJ2-7
CDR3: CASSLGPGQGYEQYF
DNA: TGTGCCAGCAGCTTAGGACCGGGACAGGGTTACGAGCAGTACTTC

D: .
size: once
V: TRBV18
J: TRBJ1-6
CDR3: CASSPGSSYNSPLHF
DNA: TGTGCCAGCTCACCAGGGAGCTCCTATAATTCACCCCTCCACTTT

D: .
size: once
V: TRBV28
J: TRBJ1-5
CDR3: CASSLPGNQPQHF
DNA: TGTGCCAGCAGCCTTCCCGGGAATCAGCCCCAGCATTTT

D: TRBD1
size: .
V: TRBV10-3
J: TRBJ1-2
CDR3: CAIRPGGHSYTF
DNA: TGTGCCATCAGGCCAGGGGGGCACAGCTACACCTTC

D: TRBD2
size: .
V: TRBV19
J: TRBJ2-4
CDR3: CASSKGLAGAQNIQYF
DNA: TGTGCCAGTAGTAAGGGACTAGCGGGAGCCCAAAACATTCAGTACTTC

D: TRBD2
size: .
V: TRBV10-3
J: TRBJ2-1
CDR3: CATGTSGAFSYNEQFF
DNA: TGTGCCACCGGGACTAGCGGGGCCTTCTCCTACAATGAGCAGTTCTTC

D: .
size: .
V: TRBV2
J: TRBJ2-5
CDR3: CASSLGRSQETQYF
DNA: TGTGCCAGCAGTTTAGGACGCTCCCAAGAGACCCAGTACTTC

D: .
size: .
V: TRBV21-1
J: TRBJ2-7
CDR3: CASSRRRASYEQYF
DNA: TGTGCCAGCAGCAGAAGGCGGGCGAGCTACGAGCAGTACTTC

D: .
size: .
V: TRBV30
J: TRBJ2-6
CDR3: CAWSVQAGANVLTF
DNA: TGTGCCTGGAGTGTACAGGCTGGGGCCAACGTCCTGACTTTC

D: .
size: few
V: TRBV2
J: TRBJ2-7
CDR3: CASRFSGSISYEQYF
DNA: TGTGCCAGCAGATTCAGCGGGTCCATCTCCTACGAGCAGTACTTC

D: TRBD2
size: .
V: TRBV4-1
J: TRBJ2-1
CDR3: CASSHGLADLNEQFF
DNA: TGCGCCAGCAGCCACGGACTAGCGGACCTGAATGAGCAGTTCTTC

D: .
size: .
V: TRBV5-1
J: TRBJ1-5
CDR3: CASSVQGGNQPQHF
DNA: TGCGCCAGCAGCGTACAGGGTGGCAATCAGCCCCAGCATTTT

D: .
size: .
V: TRBV10-1
J: TRBJ1-3
CDR3: CASRTANSGNTIYF
DNA: TGCGCCAGCAGAACAGCAAACTCTGGAAACACCATATATTTT

D: TRBD1
size: .
V: TRBV30
J: TRBJ1-1
CDR3: CAWSVRGQGYTEAFF
DNA: TGTGCCTGGAGTGTACGAGGACAGGGCTACACTGAAGCTTTCTTT

D: .
size: .
V: TRBV10-2
J: TRBJ1-6
CDR3: CASRDEWGSPLHF
DNA: TGCGCCAGCCGTGACGAATGGGGTTCACCCCTCCACTTT

D: .
size: .
V: TRBV18
J: TRBJ1-5
CDR3: CASSPTGPSNQPQHF
DNA: TGTGCCAGCTCACCAACAGGACCCAGCAATCAGCCCCAGCATTTT

D: TRBD1
size: few
V: TRBV7-9
J: TRBJ2-6
CDR3: CASSTTDRGLRSGANVLTF
DNA: TGTGCCAGCAGCACCACGGACAGGGGGCTCCGCTCTGGGGCCAACGTCCTGACTTTC

D: .
size: .
V: TRBV15
J: TRBJ1-3
CDR3: CATSRERGRAVQGNTIYF
DNA: TGTGCCACCAGCAGAGAACGGGGGCGCGCGGTGCAAGGAAACACCATATATTTT

D: .
size: once
V: TRBV21-1
J: TRBJ1-2
CDR3: CASSKDQGDYGYTF
DNA: TGTGCCAGCAGCAAAGATCAGGGAGACTATGGCTACACCTTC

D: .
size: .
V: TRBV5-1
J: TRBJ2-5
CDR3: CASSLGAAQETQYF
DNA: TGCGCCAGCAGCTTGGGGGCAGCCCAAGAGACCCAGTACTTC

D: .
size: .
V: TRBV7-2
J: TRBJ1-2
CDR3: CASSPQDSNYGYTF
DNA: TGTGCCAGCAGCCCCCAGGACAGTAACTATGGCTACACCTTC

D: .
size: .
V: TRBV18
J: TRBJ2-1
CDR3: CASSPWGEQFF
DNA: TGTGCCAGCTCACCTTGGGGGGAGCAGTTCTTC

D: .
size: .
V: TRBV25-1
J: TRBJ2-4
CDR3: CASSGGGEAKNIQYF
DNA: TGTGCCAGCAGTGGAGGAGGGGAGGCCAAAAACATTCAGTACTTC

D: .
size: .
V: TRBV2
J: TRBJ1-2
CDR3: CASTPPYYGYTF
DNA: TGTGCCAGCACGCCGCCCTACTATGGCTACACCTTC

D: .
size: .
V: TRBV4-1
J: TRBJ2-7
CDR3: CASSRTTALYEQYF
DNA: TGCGCCAGCAGCCGGACGACAGCACTGTACGAGCAGTACTTC

D: TRBD1
size: .
V: TRBV6-5
J: TRBJ1-5
CDR3: CASSMQGGQPQHF
DNA: TGTGCCAGCAGTATGCAGGGGGGGCAGCCCCAGCATTTT

D: .
size: once
V: TRBV23-1
J: TRBJ1-6
CDR3: CASSQPTVSSYNSPLHF
DNA: TGCGCCAGCAGTCAACCGACGGTGAGCTCCTATAATTCACCCCTCCACTTT

D: .
size: .
V: TRBV6-5
J: TRBJ1-5
CDR3: CASSRLRGGQPQHF
DNA: TGTGCCAGCAGCCGACTCAGGGGTGGTCAGCCCCAGCATTTT

D: .
size: .
V: TRBV30
J: TRBJ1-2
CDR3: CACRPYGYTF
DNA: TGTGCCTGCCGACCATATGGCTACACCTTC

D: TRBD1
size: .
V: TRBV30
J: TRBJ1-2
CDR3: CAWSADRGLSGYTF
DNA: TGTGCCTGGAGCGCGGACAGGGGGCTGAGTGGCTACACCTTC

D: .
size: .
V: TRBV30
J: TRBJ1-6
CDR3: CAWSAQGGRNSPLHF
DNA: TGTGCCTGGAGTGCTCAGGGAGGCCGTAATTCACCCCTCCACTTT

D: TRBD1
size: .
V: TRBV5-1
J: TRBJ1-1
CDR3: CASSFAGGKNTEAFF
DNA: TGCGCCAGCAGCTTTGCAGGGGGGAAGAACACTGAAGCTTTCTTT

D: .
size: .
V: TRBV7-9
J: TRBJ1-3
CDR3: CASSLGRADSGNTIYF
DNA: TGTGCCAGCAGCTTAGGCAGGGCCGACTCTGGAAACACCATATATTTT

D: .
size: .
V: TRBV19
J: TRBJ1-6
CDR3: CASSRDTSSSYNSPLHF
DNA: TGTGCCAGTAGTCGGGACACCTCAAGCTCCTATAATTCACCCCTCCACTTT

D: .
size: .
V: TRBV7-8
J: TRBJ1-5
CDR3: CASSLAQGRNQPQHF
DNA: TGTGCCAGCAGCTTAGCCCAGGGACGCAATCAGCCCCAGCATTTT

D: .
size: .
V: TRBV6-5
J: TRBJ1-2
CDR3: CASYPGAYGYTF
DNA: TGTGCCAGCTACCCAGGGGCCTATGGCTACACCTTC